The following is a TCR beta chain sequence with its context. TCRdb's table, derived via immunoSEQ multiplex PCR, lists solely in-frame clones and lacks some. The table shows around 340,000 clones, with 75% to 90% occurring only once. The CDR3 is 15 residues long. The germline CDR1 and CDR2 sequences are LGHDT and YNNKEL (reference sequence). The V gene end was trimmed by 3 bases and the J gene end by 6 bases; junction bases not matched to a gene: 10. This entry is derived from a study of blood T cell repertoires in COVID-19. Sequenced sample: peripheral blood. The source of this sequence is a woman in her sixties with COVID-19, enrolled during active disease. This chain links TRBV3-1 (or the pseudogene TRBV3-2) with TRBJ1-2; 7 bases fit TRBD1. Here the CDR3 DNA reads TGTGCCAGCAGCCACCGACAGGGCGTTGGGAATGGCTACACCTTC. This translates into CASSHRQGVGNGYTF.